This TCR beta chain was recorded in a study of human T cells and chemical hapten exposure. Time point specified: patch test 3, about 24 weeks after DPC sensitization. Treatment defined: therapeutic diphenylcyclopropenone sensitization with weekly scalp DPC. The germline gives CDR1 SGHAT, CDR2 FQNNGV. The CDR3 is 15 residues long. V lost 5 bases to trimming and J lost 8 bases; unmatched junction nucleotides: 10. TCRdb processed the RACE reads anew with MiXCR; each CDR3 protein has one entry. The sample contains 27,000 or so distinct CDR3 sequences, 5.5% to 6.5% of which appear only once. Sample: whole blood, taken in connection with sensitization to the hapten diphenylcyclopropenone (DPC). The V and J genes are TRBV11-2 and TRBJ2-4, with 9 bases that match TRBD1. This clonotype was sampled from a man younger than 40 with alopecia areata. Some clones in this sample may be carry-over from other donors' samples. The DNA for the CDR3 is TGTGCCAGCAGCCCCCTACATTGGACAGGGGACATTCAGTACTTC. It yields the protein CASSPLHWTGDIQYF. Based on the CDR3 plus reference TRBV11-2 and TRBJ2-4, the full variable domain is EAGVAQSPRYKIIEKRQSVAFWCNPISGHATLYWYQQILGQGPKLLIQFQNNGVVDDSQLPKDRFSAERLKGVDSTLKIQPAKLEDSAVYLCASSPLHWTGDIQYFGAGTRLSVL.